This entry is about one TCR beta chain. Its cognate antigen has yet to be identified. No qualities accompany the bases; no much larger clone lies one base away. This specimen comes from a study of blood T cell repertoires in COVID-19 (TCRdb year 2020). About the full investigation: Samples from collaborators originated in the United States, Italy and Spain and spanned both the acute and convalescent phases of COVID-19. The dataset comprised deeply sampled blood TCRbeta repertoires from subjects exposed to, actively infected with, or recovered from COVID-19. Samples came from the ongoing ImmuneRACE study (first 160 participants) plus 1,254 subjects from 6 global collaborators. A freely available public database, intended as a resource for researchers studying the immune response to SARS-CoV-2, is where the repertoires were released. The prospective study material was composed of cDNA or gDNA derived from T cells, B-cell-depleted T cells, or PBMCs. Where available, HLA class I and class II types were obtained from metadata supplied by the sample provider rather than from assay-based typing. Sample metadata almost always included a de-identified subject ID, COVID-19 status, age in years and sex. Summary of the overall study and its limitations: How much clinical and demographic metadata was included differed by source and by participant, and the metadata was provided uncurated.

The CDR3 goes from the cysteine to the phenylalanine over 16 residues. The retained sequence is limited to the CDR3, 48 bases, with the frame set at the first base. For CDR1 and CDR2, the germline V gene lists KGHSH and LQKENI. The junction shows trimming of 6 bases on V and 2 bases on J, plus 17 bases between the germline ends. Collaborating institutions collected whole blood in K2EDTA tubes following their own protocols. Collaborator samples were shipped for TCRbeta analysis as frozen whole blood, isolated PBMCs, or DNA extracted from either sample type. TCRbeta CDR3 regions were amplified from genomic DNA using the immunoSEQ Assay, a bias-controlled multiplex PCR. The authors' pipeline ran thus. The number of nucleated cells in each sample was estimated by amplification of reference gene primers within the assay. To quantify the absolute abundance of each unique TCRbeta CDR3 rearrangement, sequence reads were collapsed and filtered. Productive Simpson clonality was computed per sample as the square root of Simpson's diversity index over productive rearrangements. This is the immuneACCESS table as TCRdb keeps it, with only in-frame sequences that have V and J called. A part of the clones is gone; compared with another copy, unresolved V genes explain less than half, and the rest is unexplained. The V and J calls and the clone size are those of that table, but D and trimming were determined from the DNA. The sample has approximately 90,000 clones on record, around 86% of them singletons. About 3.3% of the sample rests with the top ten.

The TCR sequence derives from a woman between 65 and 79 years old with acute or convalescent COVID-19. Recombination connected TRBV18 to TRBJ2-1; TRBD1 is a possible D gene, resting on 5 matching bases. Sequenced material: peripheral blood. The bases read TGTGCCAGCTCGTTTGACAGTCCTAATACCTACAATGAGCAGTTCTTC. Its translation reads: CASSFDSPNTYNEQFF.